The 3 T cell receptor beta chains below were found in one sample sequenced in a study of CD8 T cells in Susac syndrome (dated by TCRdb to between 2018 and 2021). The library relied on the immunoSEQ multiplex PCR assay. RNA was extracted using the RNeasy kit, and roughly 0.5 to 1 ug of the RNA was reverse transcribed with random hexamers. TCRdb reworked the public reads: Q25 trimming with fastp, MiXCR clone assembly, productive beta chains retained. Duplicate CDR3 protein sequences are folded into a single record with the most common DNA and genes. This sample holds about 120,000 distinct CDR3 sequences; more than 85% were observed only once. The ten biggest clones cover around 0.085% of the sample. Material: CD4+ T cells from PBMCs. The receptors shown here come from a human donor with multiple sclerosis.

The chain couples TRBV6-1 to TRBJ1-4, with a possible D match to TRBD1 (5 bases). V lost 7 bases and J 5 bases, leaving 20 bases between the germline ends. This CDR3 region has 16 residues. Per the germline V gene, CDR1 is MNHNS and CDR2 is SASEGT. Here the CDR3 DNA reads TGTGCCAGCACCGGAAGGGAGCTGGGGGGAAATGAAAAACTGTTTTTT. Protein sequence: CASTGRELGGNEKLFF.

The genes are TRBV18 and TRBJ1-5; D uncertain. Germline V gene sequence: CDR1 KGHSH, CDR2 LQKENI. The CDR3 loop spans 14 amino acids. V lost 4 bases and J 2 bases, leaving 9 bases between the germline ends. CDR3 sequence (DNA): TGTGCCAGCTCACGGTCCACGGGCAATCAGCCCCAGCATTTT. The encoded protein is CASSRSTGNQPQHF.

This chain connects TRBV7-3 to TRBJ2-7; D is unclear. The CDR3 totals 13 residues. Trimming took off 6 bases at V and 1 base at J, with 10 bases between the two ends. Germline V lookup: CDR1 SGHTA, CDR2 FQGTGA. As DNA, the CDR3 is TGTGCCAGCAGTAAGGGCAGTTCCTACGAGCAGTACTTC. Protein sequence: CASSKGSSYEQYF.